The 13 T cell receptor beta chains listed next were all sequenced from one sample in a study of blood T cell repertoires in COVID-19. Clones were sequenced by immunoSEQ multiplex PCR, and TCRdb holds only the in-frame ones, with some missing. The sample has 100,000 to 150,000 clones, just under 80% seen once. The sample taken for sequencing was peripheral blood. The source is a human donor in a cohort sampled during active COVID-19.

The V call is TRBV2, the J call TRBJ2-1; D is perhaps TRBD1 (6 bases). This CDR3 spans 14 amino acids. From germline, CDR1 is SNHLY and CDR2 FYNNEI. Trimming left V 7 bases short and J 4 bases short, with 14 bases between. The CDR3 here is CASNLDSVYNEQFF. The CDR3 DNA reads TGTGCCAGCAATTTGGACAGCGTTTACAATGAGCAGTTCTTC.

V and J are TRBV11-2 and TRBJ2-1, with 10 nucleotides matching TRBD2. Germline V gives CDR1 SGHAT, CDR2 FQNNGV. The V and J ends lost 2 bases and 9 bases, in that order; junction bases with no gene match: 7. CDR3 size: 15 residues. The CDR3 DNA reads TGTGCCAGCAGCTTATGGAGCGGGAGGGATCCTGAGCAGTTCTTC. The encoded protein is CASSLWSGRDPEQFF.

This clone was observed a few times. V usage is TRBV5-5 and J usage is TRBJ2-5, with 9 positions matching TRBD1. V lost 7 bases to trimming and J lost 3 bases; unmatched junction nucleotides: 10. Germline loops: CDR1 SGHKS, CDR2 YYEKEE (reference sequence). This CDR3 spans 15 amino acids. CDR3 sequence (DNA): TGTGCCAGCGCAACGGTCACAGGGGGCGAAGAGACCCAGTACTTC. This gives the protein CASATVTGGEETQYF. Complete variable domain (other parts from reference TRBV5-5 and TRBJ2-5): DAGVTQSPTHLIKTRGQQVTLRCSPISGHKSVSWYQQVLGQGPQFIFQYYEKEERGRGNFPDRFSARQFPNYSSELNVNALLLGDSALYLCASATVTGGEETQYFGPGTRLLVL.

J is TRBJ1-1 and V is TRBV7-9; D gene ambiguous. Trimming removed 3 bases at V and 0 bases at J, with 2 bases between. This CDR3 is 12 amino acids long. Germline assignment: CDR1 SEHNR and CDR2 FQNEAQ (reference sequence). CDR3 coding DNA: TGTGCCAGCAGCTTCTTGAACACTGAAGCTTTCTTT. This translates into CASSFLNTEAFF.

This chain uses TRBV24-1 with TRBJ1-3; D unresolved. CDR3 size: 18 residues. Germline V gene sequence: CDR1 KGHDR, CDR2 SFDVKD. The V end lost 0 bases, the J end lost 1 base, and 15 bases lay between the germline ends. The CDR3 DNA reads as TGTGCCACCAGTGATTTGTTGTTGCAAGGGAGGTCTGGAAACACCATATATTTT. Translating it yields CATSDLLLQGRSGNTIYF.

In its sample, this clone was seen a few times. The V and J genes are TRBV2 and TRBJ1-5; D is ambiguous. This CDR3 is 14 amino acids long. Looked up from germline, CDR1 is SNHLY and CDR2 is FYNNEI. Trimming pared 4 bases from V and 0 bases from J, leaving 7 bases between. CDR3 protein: CASSADYSNQPQHF. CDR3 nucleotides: TGTGCCAGCAGTGCGGACTATAGCAATCAGCCCCAGCATTTT.

This CDR3 reads CASSLAGGLETQYF. As DNA, the CDR3 is TGTGCCAGCAGCCTAGCGGGGGGGCTTGAGACCCAGTACTTC. The V gene is TRBV4-2, the J gene TRBJ2-5; TRBD2 matches at 11 bases. The CDR3 is 14 residues long. Germline values: CDR1 LGHNA, CDR2 YNFKEQ. The V and J ends lost 4 bases and 5 bases, in that order; junction bases with no gene match: 3.

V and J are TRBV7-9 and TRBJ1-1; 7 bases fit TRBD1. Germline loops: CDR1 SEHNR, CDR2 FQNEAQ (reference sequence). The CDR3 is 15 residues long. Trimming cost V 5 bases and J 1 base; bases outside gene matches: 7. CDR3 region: CASSANTGANTEAFF. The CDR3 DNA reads TGTGCCAGCAGCGCCAATACAGGGGCGAACACTGAAGCTTTCTTT.

Here the CDR3 reads CASSLGWDSEAFF. The CDR3 DNA follows: TGTGCCAGCAGCTTAGGGTGGGACAGTGAAGCTTTCTTT. The rearrangement uses TRBV11-2 and TRBJ1-1, with 7 bases that match TRBD1. The germline V gene encodes CDR1 SGHAT and CDR2 FQNNGV. There are 13 residues in the CDR3. Trimming at V came to 1 base and at J to 7 bases, leaving 3 bases not matched to a gene.

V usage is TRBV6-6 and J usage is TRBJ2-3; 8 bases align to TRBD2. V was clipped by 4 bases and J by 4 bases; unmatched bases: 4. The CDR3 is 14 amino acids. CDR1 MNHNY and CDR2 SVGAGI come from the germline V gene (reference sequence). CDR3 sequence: CASSSGGASDTQYF. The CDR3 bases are TGTGCCAGCAGTTCCGGGGGGGCATCAGATACGCAGTATTTT.

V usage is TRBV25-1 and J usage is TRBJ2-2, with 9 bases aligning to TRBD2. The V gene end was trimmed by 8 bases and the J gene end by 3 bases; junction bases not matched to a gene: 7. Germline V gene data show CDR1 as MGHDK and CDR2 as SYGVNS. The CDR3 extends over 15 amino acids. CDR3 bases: TGTGCCAGCTCTAGAGGACTAGCGTACACCGGGGAGCTGTTTTTT. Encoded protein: CASSRGLAYTGELFF.

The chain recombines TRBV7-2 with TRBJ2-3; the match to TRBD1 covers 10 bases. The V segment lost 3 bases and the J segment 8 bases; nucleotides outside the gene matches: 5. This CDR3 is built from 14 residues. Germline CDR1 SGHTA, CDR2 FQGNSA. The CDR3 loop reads CASSLGTGEFTQYF. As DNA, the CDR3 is TGTGCCAGCAGCTTGGGGACAGGGGAGTTTACGCAGTATTTT.

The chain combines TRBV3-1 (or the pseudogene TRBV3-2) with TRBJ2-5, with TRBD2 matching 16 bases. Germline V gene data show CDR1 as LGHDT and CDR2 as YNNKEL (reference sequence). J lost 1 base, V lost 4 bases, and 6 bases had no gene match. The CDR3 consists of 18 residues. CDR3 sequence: CASSRGTSGGDFQETQYF. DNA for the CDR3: TGTGCCAGCAGCCGAGGGACTAGCGGGGGGGACTTCCAAGAGACCCAGTACTTC.